This TCR beta chain was identified during a study of T cell changes during pregnancy in multiple sclerosis (dated by TCRdb to the late 2010s). For the wider study: The study looked at changes in the T cell repertoire across pregnancy in women with multiple sclerosis.

The library was made by the immunoSEQ multiplex PCR assay. In its TCRdb copy, this immuneACCESS table keeps in-frame sequences only and misses some clones. Where compared with another copy, unresolved V genes explain less than half of these, and the others have no known cause. The sample table holds around 56,000 clones, of which roughly nine tenths were seen once. The ten top clones hold under 0.45% of the sample. Turning to this clone: Its antigen is unknown. Base quality data are lacking; no much larger clone is found one base away.

From its cysteine to its phenylalanine, the CDR3 spans 12 amino acids. Just the 36-base CDR3 DNA is kept, in frame starting at base 1. A distance of 11 bases separates the germline ends of V and J, which lose 1 base and 11 bases respectively. CDR1 and CDR2 are drawn from the germline V gene: SGHAT, FQNNGV. The chain joins TRBV11-2 to TRBJ1-1; confidence is insufficient to name the D gene. Sequencing used CD4+ T cells from peripheral blood mononuclear cells, obtained in the third trimester of pregnancy. The receptor comes from a female donor with multiple sclerosis, enrolled in a pregnancy study. The CDR3 is CASSLGSSIAFF. The nucleotides are TGTGCCAGCAGCTTAGGGAGCTCCATTGCTTTCTTT. The full variable domain, completed from the reference TRBV11-2 and TRBJ1-1 proteins outside the CDR3, reads EAGVAQSPRYKIIEKRQSVAFWCNPISGHATLYWYQQILGQGPKLLIQFQNNGVVDDSQLPKDRFSAERLKGVDSTLKIQPAKLEDSAVYLCASSLGSSIAFFGQGTRLTVV.